This TCR beta chain was retrieved from a study of T cells in Graves' hyperthyroidism and ophthalmopathy. TCR beta CDR3 region amplification was performed from RNA transcripts. When the TCR CDR3 underwent first-round RT-PCR, the HTBI primer set was used. Via MiXCR, TCRdb re-called the multiplex PCR reads, giving one row per CDR3 protein. Among some 570,000 distinct CDR3 sequences listed, approximately 15% were seen once. Patients having uncontrolled infection, another autoimmune disease, pregnancy or lactation were not included. This clonotype was recorded many times. In germline, CDR1 is SGHAT, CDR2 FQNNGV. The germline V and J ends were trimmed by 2 bases and 8 bases, with 8 bases remaining between them. CDR3 length: 12 amino acids.

The chain combines TRBV11-2 with TRBJ2-3; D perhaps matches TRBD2 (5 bases). This sequence was found in a woman under 30 with Graves' ophthalmopathy. The sequenced sample was blood. The CDR3 region has the DNA TGTGCCAGCAGCTTAAGCGCGGGTACGCAGTATTTT. This translates into CASSLSAGTQYF.